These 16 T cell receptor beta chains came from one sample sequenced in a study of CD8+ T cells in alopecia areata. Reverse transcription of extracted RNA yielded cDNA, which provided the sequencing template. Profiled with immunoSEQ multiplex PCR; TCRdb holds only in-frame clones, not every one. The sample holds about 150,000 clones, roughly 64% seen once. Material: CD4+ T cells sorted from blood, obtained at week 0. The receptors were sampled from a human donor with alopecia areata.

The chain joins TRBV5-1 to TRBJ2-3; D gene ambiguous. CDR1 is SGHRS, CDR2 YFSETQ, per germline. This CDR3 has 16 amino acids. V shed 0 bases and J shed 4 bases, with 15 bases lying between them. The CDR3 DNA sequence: TGCGCCAGCAGCTTGGTTGGCAGTATGGGCCCAGATACGCAGTATTTT. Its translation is CASSLVGSMGPDTQYF.

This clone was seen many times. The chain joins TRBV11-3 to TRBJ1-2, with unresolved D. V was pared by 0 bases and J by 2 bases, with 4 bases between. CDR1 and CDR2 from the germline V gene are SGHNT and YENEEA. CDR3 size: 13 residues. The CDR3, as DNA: TGTGCCAGCAGCTTAGAAGCCAACTATGGCTACACCTTC. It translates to CASSLEANYGYTF.

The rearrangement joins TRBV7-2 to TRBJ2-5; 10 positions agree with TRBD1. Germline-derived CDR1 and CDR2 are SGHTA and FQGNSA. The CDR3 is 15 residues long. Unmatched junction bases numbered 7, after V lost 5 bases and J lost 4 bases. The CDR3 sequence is CASSPRTGGGETQYF. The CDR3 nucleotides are TGTGCCAGCAGCCCTCGGACAGGGGGAGGAGAGACCCAGTACTTC.

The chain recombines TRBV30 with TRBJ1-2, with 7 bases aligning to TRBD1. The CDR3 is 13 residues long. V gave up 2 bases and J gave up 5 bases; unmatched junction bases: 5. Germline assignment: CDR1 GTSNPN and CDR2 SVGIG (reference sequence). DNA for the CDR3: TGTGCCTGGAGTCGGGACAGCAAGTATGGCTACACCTTC. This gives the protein CAWSRDSKYGYTF.

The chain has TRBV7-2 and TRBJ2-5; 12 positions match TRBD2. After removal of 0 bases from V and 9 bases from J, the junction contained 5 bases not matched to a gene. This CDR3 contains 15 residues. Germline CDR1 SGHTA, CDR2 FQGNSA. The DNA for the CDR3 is TGTGCCAGCAGCTTAGCCGGACTAGCGGGGAGGGCCCAGTACTTC. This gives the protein CASSLAGLAGRAQYF.

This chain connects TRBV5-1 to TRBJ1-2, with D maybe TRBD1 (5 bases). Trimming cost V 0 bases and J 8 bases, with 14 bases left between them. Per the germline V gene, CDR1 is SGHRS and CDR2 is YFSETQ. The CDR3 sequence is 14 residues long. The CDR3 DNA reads TGCGCCAGCAGCTTGGAGAGGGCCAGGGCCGGCTACACCTTC. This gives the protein CASSLERARAGYTF. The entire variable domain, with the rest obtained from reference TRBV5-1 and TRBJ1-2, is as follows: KAGVTQTPRYLIKTRGQQVTLSCSPISGHRSVSWYQQTPGQGLQFLFEYFSETQRNKGNFPGRFSGRQFSNSRSEMNVSTLELGDSALYLCASSLERARAGYTFGSGTRLTVV.

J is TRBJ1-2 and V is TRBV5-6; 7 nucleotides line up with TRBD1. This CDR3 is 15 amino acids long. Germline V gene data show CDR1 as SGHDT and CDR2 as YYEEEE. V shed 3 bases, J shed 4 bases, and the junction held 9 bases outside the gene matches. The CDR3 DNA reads TGTGCCAGCAGCTCCGGGACAGCTTTTTTCTATGGCTACACCTTC. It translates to CASSSGTAFFYGYTF.

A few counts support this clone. The CDR3 here is CASSPGWINEQYF. CDR3 DNA sequence: TGTGCCAGCAGTCCCGGGTGGATCAACGAGCAGTACTTC. The chain links TRBV27 to TRBJ2-7; D is unclear. Germline V gives CDR1 MNHEY, CDR2 SMNVEV (reference sequence). V was trimmed by 5 bases and J by 5 bases, leaving 13 bases between them. This CDR3 contains 13 residues.

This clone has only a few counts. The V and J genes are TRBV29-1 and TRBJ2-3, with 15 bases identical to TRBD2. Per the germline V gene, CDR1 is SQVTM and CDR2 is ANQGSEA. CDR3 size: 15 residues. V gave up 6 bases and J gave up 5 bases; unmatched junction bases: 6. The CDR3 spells CSVVGLAGGIDTQYF. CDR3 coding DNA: TGCAGCGTGGTTGGACTAGCGGGGGGGATAGATACGCAGTATTTT.

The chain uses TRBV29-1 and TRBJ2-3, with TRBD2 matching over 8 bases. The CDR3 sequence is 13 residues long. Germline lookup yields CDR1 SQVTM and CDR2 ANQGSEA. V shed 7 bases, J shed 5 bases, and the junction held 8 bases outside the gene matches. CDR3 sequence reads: CSGTGGPGDTQYF. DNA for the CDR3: TGCAGCGGTACGGGGGGGCCGGGAGATACGCAGTATTTT.

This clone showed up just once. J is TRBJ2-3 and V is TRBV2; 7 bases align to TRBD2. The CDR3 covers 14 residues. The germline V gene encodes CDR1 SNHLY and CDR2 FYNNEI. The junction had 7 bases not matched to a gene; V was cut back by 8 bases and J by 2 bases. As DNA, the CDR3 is TGTGCCAGCGGTTCAGCGGGATTCACAGATACGCAGTATTTT. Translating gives CASGSAGFTDTQYF.

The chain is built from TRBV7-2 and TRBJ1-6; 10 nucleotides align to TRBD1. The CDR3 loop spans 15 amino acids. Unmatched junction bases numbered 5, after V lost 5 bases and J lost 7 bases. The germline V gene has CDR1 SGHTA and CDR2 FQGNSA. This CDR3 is CASSPRQGANSPLHF. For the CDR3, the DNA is TGTGCCAGCAGCCCACGACAGGGGGCGAATTCACCCCTCCACTTT.

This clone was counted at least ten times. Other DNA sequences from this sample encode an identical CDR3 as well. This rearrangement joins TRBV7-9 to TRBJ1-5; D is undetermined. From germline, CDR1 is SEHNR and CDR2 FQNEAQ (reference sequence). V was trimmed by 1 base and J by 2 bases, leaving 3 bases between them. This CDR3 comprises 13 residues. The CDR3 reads CASSLDGNQPQHF. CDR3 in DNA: TGTGCCAGCAGCTTAGACGGCAATCAGCCCCAGCATTTT.

This chain's CDR3 is CAWGSRDRWGEAFF. The DNA for the CDR3 is TGTGCCTGGGGGTCCCGGGACAGGTGGGGTGAAGCTTTCTTT. The V call is TRBV30, the J call TRBJ1-1; TRBD1 matches 8 bases. Trimming took 5 bases from V and 7 from J; bases not matched to a gene: 12. The CDR3 is 14 amino acids. Per germline, CDR1 GTSNPN and CDR2 SVGIG (reference sequence).

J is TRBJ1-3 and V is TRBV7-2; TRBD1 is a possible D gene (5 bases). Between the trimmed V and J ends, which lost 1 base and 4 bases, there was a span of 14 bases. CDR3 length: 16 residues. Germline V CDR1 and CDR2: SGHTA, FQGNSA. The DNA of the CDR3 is TGTGCCAGCAGCTTAGATGGGGCCCTGAGAGGAAACACCATATATTTT. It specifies CASSLDGALRGNTIYF.

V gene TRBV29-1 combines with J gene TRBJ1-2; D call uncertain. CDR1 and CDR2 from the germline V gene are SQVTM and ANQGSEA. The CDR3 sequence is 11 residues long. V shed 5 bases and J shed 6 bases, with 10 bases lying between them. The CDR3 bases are TGCAGCGTTAGGATTTTTGATGGCTACACCTTC. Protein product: CSVRIFDGYTF.